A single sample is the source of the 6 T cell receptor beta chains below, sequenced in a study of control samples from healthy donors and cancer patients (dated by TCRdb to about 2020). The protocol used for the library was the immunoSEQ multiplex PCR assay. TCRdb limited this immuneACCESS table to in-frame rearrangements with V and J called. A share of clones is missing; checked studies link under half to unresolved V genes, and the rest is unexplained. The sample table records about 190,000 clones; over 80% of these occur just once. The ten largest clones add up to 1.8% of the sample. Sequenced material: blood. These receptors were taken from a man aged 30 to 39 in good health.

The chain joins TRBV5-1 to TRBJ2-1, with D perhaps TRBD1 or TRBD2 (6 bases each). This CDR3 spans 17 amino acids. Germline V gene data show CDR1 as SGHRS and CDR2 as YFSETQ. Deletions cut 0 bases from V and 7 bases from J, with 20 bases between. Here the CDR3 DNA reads TGCGCCAGCAGCTTGGGGGCTCTAGCGAATCAGGGGAATGAGCAGTTCTTC. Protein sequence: CASSLGALANQGNEQFF.

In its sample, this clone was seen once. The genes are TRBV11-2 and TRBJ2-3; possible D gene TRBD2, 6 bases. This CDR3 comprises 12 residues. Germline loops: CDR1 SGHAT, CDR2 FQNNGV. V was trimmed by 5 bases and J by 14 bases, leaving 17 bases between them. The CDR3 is CASSLSSVVLYF. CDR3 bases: TGTGCCAGCAGCCTATCTAGCGTAGTATTGTATTTT.

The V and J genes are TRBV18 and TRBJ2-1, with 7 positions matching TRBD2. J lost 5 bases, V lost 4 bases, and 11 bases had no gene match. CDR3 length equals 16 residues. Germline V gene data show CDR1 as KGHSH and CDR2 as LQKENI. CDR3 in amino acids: CASSQSAGPPNNEQFF. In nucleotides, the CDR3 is TGTGCCAGCTCACAGTCAGCGGGACCTCCAAACAATGAGCAGTTCTTC.

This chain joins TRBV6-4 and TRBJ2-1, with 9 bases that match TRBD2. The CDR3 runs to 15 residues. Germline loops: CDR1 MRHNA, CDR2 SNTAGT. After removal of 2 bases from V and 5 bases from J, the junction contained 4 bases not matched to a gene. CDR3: CASSDLAGHNNEQFF. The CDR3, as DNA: TGTGCCAGCAGTGACCTAGCGGGGCATAACAATGAGCAGTTCTTC.

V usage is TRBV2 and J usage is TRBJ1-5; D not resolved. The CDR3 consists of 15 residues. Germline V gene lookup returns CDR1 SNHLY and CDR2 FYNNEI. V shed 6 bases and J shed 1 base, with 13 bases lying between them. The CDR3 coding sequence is TGTGCCAGCAGGGAGACACGACTAAGCAATCAGCCCCAGCATTTT. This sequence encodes CASRETRLSNQPQHF.

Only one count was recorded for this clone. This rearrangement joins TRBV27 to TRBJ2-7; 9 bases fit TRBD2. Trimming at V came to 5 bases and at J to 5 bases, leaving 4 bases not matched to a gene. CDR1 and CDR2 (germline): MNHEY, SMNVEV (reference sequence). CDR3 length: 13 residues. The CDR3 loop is CASSGTSTHEQYF. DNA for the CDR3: TGTGCCAGCAGTGGGACTAGCACCCACGAGCAGTACTTC.